The 20 T cell receptor beta chains listed next were all sequenced from one sample in a study of OX40 agonist ivuxolimab in advanced cancers. Sequenced by immunoSEQ multiplex PCR; TCRdb stores in-frame clones only, minus some. Here the sample spans under 100,000 clones, about 85% being singletons. The specimen comprised CD4+ or CD8+ T cells sorted from blood, sampled in a trial of the OX40 agonist ivuxolimab. The source of these receptors is an adult with an advanced solid tumor such as melanoma, head and neck, liver or kidney cancer.

The rearrangement uses TRBV20-1 and TRBJ2-5; D remains ambiguous. CDR3 length: 11 residues. In germline, CDR1 is DFQATT, CDR2 SNEGSKA (reference sequence). V lost 4 bases and J 2 bases, leaving 5 bases between the germline ends. CDR3 DNA sequence: TGCAGTGCTATCCGGCAAGAGACCCAGTACTTC. Its protein product is CSAIRQETQYF.

This clone was counted a single time. The chain is built from TRBV7-9 and TRBJ1-1, with D possibly matching TRBD1 (6 bases). Looked up from germline, CDR1 is SEHNR and CDR2 is FQNEAQ (reference sequence). The CDR3 runs to 15 residues. V was trimmed by 1 base and J by 2 bases, leaving 11 bases between them. The CDR3 sequence is CASSLDAGDNTEAFF. For the CDR3, the DNA is TGTGCCAGCAGCTTAGATGCAGGGGATAACACTGAAGCTTTCTTT.

The chain has TRBV5-1 and TRBJ2-7; either TRBD1 or TRBD2 may supply D (5 bases each). The germline V gene encodes CDR1 SGHRS and CDR2 YFSETQ. The ends were cut back, 3 bases at V and 2 bases at J, with 12 bases in the middle. The CDR3 runs 14 residues. The CDR3 nucleotides are TGCGCCAGCAGCTCCGGGACGCCTGCCTACGAGCAGTACTTC. Amino acid sequence: CASSSGTPAYEQYF.

This rearrangement joins TRBV10-1 to TRBJ1-2, with a possible D match to TRBD1 (5 bases). Per germline, CDR1 WNHNN and CDR2 SYGVQD (reference sequence). V was trimmed by 6 bases and J by 6 bases, leaving 14 bases between them. The CDR3 extends over 13 amino acids. CDR3 protein: CASRRDFGDGYTF. CDR3 DNA sequence: TGCGCCAGCAGGCGGGACTTCGGCGATGGCTACACCTTC.

The rearrangement links TRBV10-3 to TRBJ1-2; D call uncertain. The germline V gene encodes CDR1 ENHRY and CDR2 SYGVKD. CDR3 length: 13 amino acids. Trimming removed 2 bases from V and 8 bases from J, with 12 bases in between. CDR3 nucleotides: TGTGCCATCAGTGAGGACGGCTTGAGGGGCTACACCTTC. It is translated as CAISEDGLRGYTF.

The chain is built from TRBV4-2 and TRBJ1-6; the D is unclear. CDR1 LGHNA and CDR2 YNFKEQ come from the germline V gene. The CDR3 length is 17 residues. Trimming pared 5 bases from V and 0 bases from J, leaving 14 bases between. The CDR3 is CASSNGFSSSYNSPLHF. Written as DNA, the CDR3 is TGTGCCAGCAGCAATGGGTTCTCGAGCTCCTATAATTCACCCCTCCACTTT.

The V gene is TRBV10-1, the J gene TRBJ2-1, with 12 bases identical to TRBD1. This CDR3 comprises 20 residues. V lost 3 bases, J lost 7 bases, and 19 bases stayed unmatched. CDR1 is WNHNN, CDR2 SYGVQD, per germline (reference sequence). The CDR3 DNA follows: TGCGCCAGCAGTGATTTTAGGGGGACAGGGGGCCCGAAGGTCTTTAATGAGCAGTTCTTC. This translates into CASSDFRGTGGPKVFNEQFF.

This chain links TRBV11-3 with TRBJ2-2; tentatively, D is TRBD2 (6 bases). Trimming left V 3 bases short and J 4 bases short, with 12 bases between. This CDR3 region has 15 residues. In germline, CDR1 is SGHNT, CDR2 YENEEA. The CDR3 here is CASSFGGSPTGELFF. The CDR3 DNA sequence: TGTGCCAGCAGCTTCGGGGGAAGTCCCACCGGGGAGCTGTTTTTT.

The chain uses TRBV6-1 and TRBJ1-4, with D possibly TRBD1 on 5 matching bases. CDR3 length: 14 residues. The V and J ends lost 5 bases and 4 bases respectively, with 11 bases between them. The germline CDR1 and CDR2 sequences are MNHNS and SASEGT. The DNA of the CDR3 is TGTGCCAGCAGTCGGGACTGGGGTAATGAAAAACTGTTTTTT. It codes for CASSRDWGNEKLFF.

The rearrangement uses TRBV7-2 and TRBJ1-4; unclear D gene. CDR3 size: 14 residues. Germline values: CDR1 SGHTA, CDR2 FQGNSA. Deletions cut 4 bases from V and 0 bases from J, with 6 bases between. The CDR3 loop is CASSSSATNEKLFF. The CDR3 DNA follows: TGTGCCAGCAGCTCCAGTGCAACTAATGAAAAACTGTTTTTT. Full variable domain (remainder filled in from reference TRBV7-2 and TRBJ1-4): GAGVSQSPSNKVTEKGKDVELRCDPISGHTALYWYRQSLGQGLEFLIYFQGNSAPDKSGLPSDRFSAERTGGSVSTLTIQRTQQEDSAVYLCASSSSATNEKLFFGSGTQLSVL.

V is TRBV5-1 and J is TRBJ1-5; 8 nucleotides agree with TRBD1. Trimming cost V 3 bases and J 1 base; bases outside gene matches: 3. Looked up from germline, CDR1 is SGHRS and CDR2 is YFSETQ. The CDR3 is 15 amino acids. The CDR3 DNA is TGCGCCAGCAGCTGGACAGGGTTAAGCAATCAGCCCCAGCATTTT. Residues: CASSWTGLSNQPQHF.

V is TRBV19 and J is TRBJ2-6; a weak D match, TRBD2 (5 bases). Germline lookup yields CDR1 LNHDA and CDR2 SQIVND (reference sequence). The V end lost 3 bases, the J end lost 3 bases, and 9 bases lay between the germline ends. CDR3 length: 15 residues. CDR3 in amino acids: CASSMWERGANVLTF. In DNA, the CDR3 is TGTGCCAGTAGTATGTGGGAGCGTGGGGCCAACGTCCTGACTTTC.

The V and J genes are TRBV28 and TRBJ1-3, with 7 bases matching TRBD1. V shed 6 bases, J shed 0 bases, and the junction held 11 bases outside the gene matches. Germline CDR1 and CDR2: MDHEN and SYDVKM. The CDR3 consists of 17 residues. CDR3 nucleotide sequence: TGTGCCAGCAGGGGGACAGCCAAACTTAGCTCTGGAAACACCATATATTTT. Protein: CASRGTAKLSSGNTIYF.

J is TRBJ1-5 and V is TRBV4-1; 7 bases match TRBD1. This CDR3 has 15 amino acids. Germline lookup yields CDR1 MGHRA and CDR2 YSYEKL. J gave up 5 bases and V 4 bases, and 8 bases lay outside the gene matches. CDR3 sequence (DNA): TGCGCCAGCAGCCTTAGAGGAGGGGGCGATCAGCCCCAGCATTTT. This codes for CASSLRGGGDQPQHF.

This chain connects TRBV18 to TRBJ2-5; unclear D gene. The CDR3 contains 11 residues. The germline V gene has CDR1 KGHSH and CDR2 LQKENI. V lost 2 bases, J lost 6 bases, and 4 bases lay in between. In nucleotides, the CDR3 is TGTGCCAGCTCACCATCTAAGACCCAGTACTTC. The encoded protein is CASSPSKTQYF.

The chain uses TRBV14 and TRBJ1-2; no firm D call. V was pared by 1 base and J by 4 bases, with 10 bases between. Germline CDR1 reads SGHDN; CDR2 reads FVKESK. This CDR3 spans 14 amino acids. This CDR3 reads CASSQVRESYGYTF. In nucleotides, the CDR3 is TGTGCCAGCAGCCAAGTTAGGGAATCCTATGGCTACACCTTC.

This chain joins TRBV6-6 and TRBJ1-5; 7 bases match TRBD1. Germline CDR1 is MNHNY and CDR2 is SVGAGI (reference sequence). The CDR3 is made up of 14 amino acids. Trimming took 7 bases from V and 7 from J; bases not matched to a gene: 10. CDR3 amino acids: CASTTDRVRQPQHF. CDR3 DNA sequence: TGTGCCAGCACCACCGACAGGGTAAGGCAGCCCCAGCATTTT.

J is TRBJ1-5 and V is TRBV4-2; no clear D gene. Between the trimmed V and J ends, which lost 0 bases and 0 bases, there was a span of 9 bases. Looked up from germline, CDR1 is LGHNA and CDR2 is YNFKEQ. CDR3 length: 16 amino acids. In nucleotides, the CDR3 is TGTGCCAGCAGCCAAGAGGCCTCATATAGCAATCAGCCCCAGCATTTT. It encodes CASSQEASYSNQPQHF.

The CDR3 DNA reads as TGTGCCAGCAGCACGGTGAACACTGAAGCTTTCTTT. It yields the protein CASSTVNTEAFF. The gene calls are TRBV6-5 and TRBJ1-1; D call uncertain. Trimming removed 6 bases from V and 0 bases from J, with 5 bases in between. Germline CDR1 MNHEY, CDR2 SVGAGI. The CDR3 loop spans 12 amino acids.

The gene calls are TRBV9 and TRBJ1-6, with 7 nucleotides matching TRBD1. The germline V gene encodes CDR1 SGDLS and CDR2 YYNGEE. The CDR3 contains 18 residues. The V and J ends lost 3 bases and 0 bases, in that order; junction bases with no gene match: 9. The CDR3 protein is CASSGTGEGFSYNSPLHF. Here the CDR3 DNA reads TGTGCCAGCAGCGGAACAGGGGAAGGTTTCTCCTATAATTCACCCCTCCACTTT.